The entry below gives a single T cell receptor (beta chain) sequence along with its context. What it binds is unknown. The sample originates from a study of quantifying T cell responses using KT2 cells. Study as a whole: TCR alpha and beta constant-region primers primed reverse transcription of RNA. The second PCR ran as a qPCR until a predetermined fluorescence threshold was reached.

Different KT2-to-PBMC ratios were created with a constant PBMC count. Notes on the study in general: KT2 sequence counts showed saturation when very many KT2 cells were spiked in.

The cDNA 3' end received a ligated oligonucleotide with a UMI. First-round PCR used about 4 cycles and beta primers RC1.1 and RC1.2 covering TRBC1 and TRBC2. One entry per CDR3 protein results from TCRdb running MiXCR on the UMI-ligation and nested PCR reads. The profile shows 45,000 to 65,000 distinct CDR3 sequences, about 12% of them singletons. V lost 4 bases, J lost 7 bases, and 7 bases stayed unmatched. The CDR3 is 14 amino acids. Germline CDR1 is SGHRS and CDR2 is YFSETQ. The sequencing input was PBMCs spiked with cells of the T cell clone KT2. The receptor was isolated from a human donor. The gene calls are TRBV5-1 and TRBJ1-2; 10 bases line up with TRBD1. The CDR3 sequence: CASSTGQGTGGYTF. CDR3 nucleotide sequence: TGCGCCAGCAGCACGGGACAGGGGACCGGTGGCTACACCTTC. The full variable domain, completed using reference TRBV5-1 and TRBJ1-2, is KAGVTQTPRYLIKTRGQQVTLSCSPISGHRSVSWYQQTPGQGLQFLFEYFSETQRNKGNFPGRFSGRQFSNSRSEMNVSTLELGDSALYLCASSTGQGTGGYTFGSGTRLTVV.